This is a list of T cell receptor beta chains from one sample in a study of cytomegalovirus exposure and HLA in healthy donors. Method: immunoSEQ multiplex PCR; TCRdb's copy keeps in-frame clones and lacks some. In the table there are about 110,000 clones, 70% of which are singletons. Sequenced input: PBMCs. The receptors derive from a man between 35 and 55 years old in good health and CMV-seropositive. The conserved cysteine and the conserved F or W are not part of the CDR3 here.

V gene	CDR3 length	CDR3 protein
TRBV2	14	ASSLLLAGGDNEQF
TRBV7-2	13	ASSFLRDRAGELF
TRBV4-1	13	ASSPSITSTDTQY
TRBV28	11	ASRTGGGNTIY
TRBV30	11	AWRDFSTDTQY
TRBV28	11	ASRLIGGQPQH
TRBV30	9	AWTVNTEAF
TRBV2	13	ARKNLPGVNQPQH
TRBV7-7	13	ASSSGQGTQETQY
TRBV4-2	14	ASSPRDGGNTGELF
TRBV9	13	ASSVEGAITGELF
TRBV9	14	ASSVSGGPLGETQY
TRBV19	14	ASSYSGTGTLYGYT
TRBV27	11	ASSLAGGETQY
TRBV6-5	13	ASSYSGGRANEQY
TRBV30	10	ACSRDKETQY
TRBV7-8	14	ATSWGGRAVDGELF
TRBV5-6	15	ASSRLDDREDNQPQH
TRBV28	12	ASSQTGGNQPQH
TRBV28	12	ASSDPGLAAEQY
TRBV11-2	14	ASSLVPRELGETQY
TRBV7-7	13	ASLGTAGGTGELF
TRBV28	14	ASSSPRTGSGETQY
TRBV7-2	14	ASSLAGTGNNQPQH
TRBV5-1	10	ASSLVRDGYT
TRBV30	13	AWSVLGGRGDEQY
TRBV5-4	10	ASSSGGNEQF
TRBV2	13	ASMRGQGRLETQY
TRBV30	12	AWSKGTDNSPLH
TRBV5-4	12	ASSHRTDPETQY
TRBV5-1	13	ASSLGGTEGYEQY
TRBV6-1	14	ASSDGTSGLVDTQY
TRBV18	15	ASSPLAGLSGANVLT
TRBV9	17	ASSVVGGRVQPGANVLT
TRBV18	12	ASSPFDLSIEAF
TRBV5-6	16	ASSSNTRPGLGNTEAF
TRBV29-1	14	SVESGLGEGSYEQY
TRBV27	12	ASQVSGGNTEAF
TRBV10-1	13	ASSESGDRGLEQY
TRBV6-5	13	ASRPSTGGNQPQH
TRBV7-2	15	ASSLGTSGSGPYEQY
TRBV5-4	13	ASSLEASGSSEQF
TRBV21-1	14	ASSKPTREGLYEQY
TRBV7-8	16	ASSLYIGAGEAKNIQY
TRBV6-6	14	ASTRGLAGGPREQY
TRBV25-1	14	ASSEYLKTEGTEAF
TRBV30	11	AWSPGGTEELF
TRBV18	12	ASSRTATNEKLF
TRBV19	14	ASSIDGRGGNQPQH
TRBV29-1	11	SVAEESSYEQY